This record concerns one T cell receptor (beta chain) sequence. Its binding antigen is unknown. No qualities accompany the bases; no much larger clone lies one base away. The data are from a study of shared clonotypes between healthy human individuals (dated by TCRdb to the early 2020s). Turning to the overall study: The cohort comprised a couple of women and a few men aged 18 to 49 years. Per donor, three plates each were used for CD4 naive and CD4 memory, two for CD8 naive, and one for CD8 memory. To estimate repertoire size and how much clonotype sharing occurs between individuals, the study deeply sequenced the blood TCR repertoires of a handful of healthy adults. Each donor's leukapheresis produced roughly between roughly 0.85 and 9.5 billion PBMCs. To increase sequencing depth and limit assay-specific biases, TCR repertoire library preparation and sequencing were carried out by different laboratories using diverse techniques. The research as a whole found: Pairwise subsampling indicated that sequencing depth was expected to affect the degree of clonotype sharing among donors. Rarefaction of sorted-subset datasets indicated incomplete sequencing despite the large sequencing depth. Sampling was restricted to blood, and TCR repertoires in tissue are likely to differ from TCR repertoires in blood. Because the study included a small number of donors, the genetic and exposure-history diversity represented was limited. Higher generation probabilities were observed for clonotypes shared by all four sorted-subset donors than for non-shared clonotypes. When a few donors were compared, the shared fraction of clonotypes was about 5% for naive CD4, around 4% for naive CD8, 2.3% for memory CD4, and 0.35% to 0.5% for memory CD8. Naive subsets generally had larger estimated clonotype richness than memory subsets.

The CDR3, cysteine through phenylalanine, is 16 amino acids long. Only the CDR3 DNA is retained, 48 bases long and in frame from the first base. V and J lose 3 bases and 1 base, and a span of 16 bases separates them. CDR1 is given as SGHNT and CDR2 as YYREEE, both from the germline V gene (reference sequence). Using the deep immunoSEQ assay, TCR CDR3 regions were amplified from genomic DNA by multiplex PCR. Extracted genomic DNA from each cell subset was distributed evenly across all wells of several immunoSEQ 96-well plates, and each plate was treated as a replicate. For sorted subsets, each replicate PCR was loaded with around 220 ng genomic DNA, equivalent to 25,000 to 35,000 T cell genomes. The purified libraries were quantified using a Qubit 3.0 fluorometer, sized with a Bioanalyzer 2100, and then quantified again using the KAPA Library Quantification kit. Every immunoSEQ 96-well plate was sequenced on a separate single-read 150-cycle Illumina NextSeq 550 flow cell. The authors' pipeline ran thus. Because the immunoSEQ output included only junctional sequences and no quality scores, the filtering could not be the same as the filtering used for full-length reads. Sequences were annotated with PyIR, a Python wrapper for IgBLAST v1.9, using IMGT germline references to assign V/J genes and CDR3. Reads were removed for weak V/J assignments (E-value above 1e-6), missing CDR3, stop codons, out-of-frame junctions, or ambiguous translated residues. V3J clonotypes were defined as sequences sharing an identical inferred V gene, J gene, and CDR3 amino acid sequence. Percentage overlap between repertoires was computed as shared unique clonotypes divided by the size of the smaller repertoire. Repertoire richness was assessed with RTK rarefaction, the Chao1 estimator, and Recon v2.1 estimates of unobserved clonotypes. For all TCRbeta clonotypes obtained by the gDNA method from a few donors, generation probabilities were computed with OLGA. The immuneACCESS repertoire file appears here via TCRdb, limited to in-frame rearrangements. These files lack a portion of the clones; in checked studies, under half of the deficit traces to unresolved V genes, and the cause of the others is not known. That table is the source of V, J and clone size, and D and trimming were worked out from the DNA. For this sample the table gives approximately 320,000 clones, of which about nine tenths were detected only once. 15% to 20% of the sample goes to the ten largest clones.

Donors were healthy HIV-negative adults with no recently reported acute infections or vaccinations. Only Caucasian adults living in Nashville, Tennessee, USA were represented among the donors. CD8 memory samples were composed of magnetically selected CD45RO+ cells combined with CCR7-negative CD45RA+ effector memory (TemRA) cells. After blood collection by leukapheresis, PBMCs were isolated using Ficoll-Histopaque density gradient centrifugation and then cryopreserved in the vapor phase of liquid nitrogen. Purity and quantity of every magnetically sorted T cell population were checked by analytical flow cytometry. Genomic DNA was isolated from each sorted fraction and quantified by UV absorbance on a Nanodrop 2000c.

The TCR was taken from a man between 18 and 29 years old in good health. Material: memory CD8+ T cells sorted from blood. The sample's cell subset or site label, in plain terms: CD45RO+ cells pooled with CCR7-negative TemRA cells. Recombination connected TRBV5-4 to TRBJ1-2, with a weak D call of TRBD1 (6 bases match). This receptor carries the CDR3 CASSSPGQHINYGYTF. The nucleotide sequence is TGTGCCAGCAGCTCCCCTGGACAGCATATTAACTATGGCTACACCTTC. The variable domain in full, with residues beyond the CDR3 obtained from the reference TRBV5-4 and TRBJ1-2 genes, is ETGVTQSPTHLIKTRGQQVTLRCSSQSGHNTVSWYQQALGQGPQFIFQYYREEENGRGNFPPRFSGLQFPNYSSELNVNALELDDSALYLCASSSPGQHINYGYTFGSGTRLTVV.